The rows below give T cell receptor beta chains drawn from one sample of a study of CD8 T cells in Susac syndrome. MiXCR, run by TCRdb on the immunoSEQ multiplex PCR reads, gives a single entry per CDR3 protein. The sample carries about 170,000 distinct CDR3 sequences, approximately 93% recorded once. The specimen sequenced was CD4+ T cells from PBMCs. All receptors derive from a human donor with multiple sclerosis. Both conserved end residues are part of each CDR3. D genes are given only for firm matches. Not all rows give a size; the values are once, few, many and, for expanded clones, a class.

clone_size j_call d_call v_call cdr3_aa cdr3_nt
- TRBJ2-5 TRBD1 TRBV5-4 CASSYGQGPQETQYF TGTGCCAGCAGCTACGGACAGGGGCCGCAGGAGACCCAGTACTTC
- TRBJ1-5 - TRBV7-3 CARPNFTGQPQHF TGTGCCAGGCCGAATTTCACGGGTCAGCCCCAGCATTTT
- TRBJ1-1 - TRBV2 CASSETGLNTEAFF TGTGCCAGCAGTGAAACCGGGTTGAACACTGAAGCTTTCTTT
- TRBJ2-5 TRBD2 TRBV6-1 CASRELAGEETQYF TGTGCCAGCAGAGAACTAGCGGGGGAAGAGACCCAGTACTTC
- TRBJ1-1 - TRBV6-1 CASSRTASNRVDTEAFF TGTGCCAGCAGTCGAACCGCTTCTAATCGCGTGGACACTGAAGCTTTCTTT
- TRBJ2-1 TRBD2 TRBV20-1 CSAAGLAFEQFF TGCAGTGCGGCGGGACTAGCGTTTGAGCAGTTCTTC
- TRBJ2-5 TRBD2 TRBV7-8 CASSLESSGGWETQYF TGTGCCAGCAGCTTAGAATCTAGCGGGGGCTGGGAGACCCAGTACTTC
- TRBJ1-1 - TRBV2 CASSPDGGKAFF TGTGCCAGCAGTCCGGACGGGGGGAAAGCTTTCTTT
- TRBJ1-1 - TRBV3-1 CASSQEGGRAFF TGTGCCAGCAGCCAAGAGGGGGGTCGGGCTTTCTTT
- TRBJ2-7 TRBD1 TRBV6-1 CASSATGTGTTYEQYF TGTGCCAGCAGTGCCACCGGGACAGGGACTACCTACGAGCAGTACTTC
- TRBJ2-7 - TRBV20-1 CSARDFRGPSSYEQYF TGCAGTGCTAGAGATTTCCGGGGGCCAAGCTCCTACGAGCAGTACTTC
- TRBJ2-5 TRBD1 TRBV12-5 CASQGQTETQYF TGTGCTAGCCAGGGACAGACAGAGACCCAGTACTTC
- TRBJ2-3 - TRBV7-2 CASNLDGPSGDTQYF TGTGCCAGCAATTTGGACGGACCCTCTGGAGATACGCAGTATTTT
- TRBJ2-1 - TRBV4-2 CASSQPKAASYNEQFF TGTGCCAGCAGCCAACCTAAAGCGGCCTCCTACAATGAGCAGTTCTTC
once TRBJ2-7 TRBD1 TRBV5-1 CASSWDRAGEQYF TGCGCCAGCAGCTGGGACAGGGCCGGCGAGCAGTACTTC
- TRBJ1-6 - TRBV14 CASRTSGNSPLHF TGTGCCAGCCGGACCTCCGGGAATTCACCCCTCCACTTT
- TRBJ1-5 TRBD1 TRBV5-1 CASSPGQGASNQPQHF TGCGCCAGCAGCCCTGGACAGGGGGCTAGCAATCAGCCCCAGCATTTT
- TRBJ1-3 - TRBV18 CASSPPFVGTAGNTIYF TGTGCCAGCTCACCACCTTTTGTTGGGACGGCTGGAAACACCATATATTTT
- TRBJ1-2 - TRBV29-1 CSVSRDGNYGYTF TGCAGCGTCTCCCGGGACGGGAACTATGGCTACACCTTC
once TRBJ2-1 - TRBV3-1 CASSRDRGIMEQFF TGTGCCAGCAGCCGGGACCGGGGTATTATGGAGCAGTTCTTC
- TRBJ2-1 - TRBV5-1 CASSLGSGGISPNEQFF TGCGCCAGCAGCTTGGGTTCCGGCGGGATCTCCCCCAATGAGCAGTTCTTC
- TRBJ2-2 TRBD1 TRBV7-3 CASSGQGASGELFF TGTGCCAGCAGCGGACAGGGGGCTAGCGGGGAGCTGTTTTTT
- TRBJ2-1 TRBD2 TRBV5-6 CASSSWGGGSYNEQFF TGTGCCAGCAGCTCCTGGGGGGGAGGATCCTACAATGAGCAGTTCTTC
- TRBJ1-6 - TRBV20-1 CSARSLRAGFYNSPLHF TGCAGTGCTAGATCCCTTCGCGCAGGGTTTTATAATTCACCCCTCCACTTT
- TRBJ2-3 - TRBV2 CASSVRATDTQYF TGTGCCAGCAGTGTTAGGGCCACAGATACGCAGTATTTT
- TRBJ2-7 TRBD2 TRBV28 CASSAPGLAAYEQYF TGTGCCAGCAGCGCTCCGGGACTAGCAGCCTACGAGCAGTACTTC
- TRBJ1-5 TRBD1 TRBV6-2/TRBV6-3 CASSYPGQGSNQPQHF TGTGCCAGCAGTTACCCGGGACAGGGGAGCAATCAGCCCCAGCATTTT
- TRBJ2-5 - TRBV14 CASSLTVGGAQETQYF TGTGCCAGCAGCCTGACCGTCGGCGGGGCCCAAGAGACCCAGTACTTC
- TRBJ2-1 - TRBV3-1 CASSLTRNEQFF TGTGCCAGCAGCCTCACGCGTAATGAGCAGTTCTTC
- TRBJ1-5 TRBD1 TRBV12-3/TRBV12-4 CASSPGQGLGEPQHF TGTGCCAGCAGCCCGGGACAGGGGTTAGGGGAGCCCCAGCATTTT
- TRBJ2-7 TRBD2 TRBV10-2 CATSNSQLAPSGEQYF TGCGCCACCAGCAACTCACAACTAGCGCCTTCAGGCGAGCAGTACTTC
- TRBJ2-5 - TRBV19 CASSISGPRETQYF TGTGCCAGTAGTATCTCAGGGCCCAGGGAGACCCAGTACTTC
- TRBJ1-4 - TRBV9 CASSGGARGATNEKLFF TGTGCCAGCAGCGGAGGTGCCAGGGGTGCAACTAATGAAAAACTGTTTTTT
- TRBJ2-3 - TRBV18 CASSPLGPESTDTQYF TGTGCCAGCTCACCACTCGGACCGGAAAGTACAGATACGCAGTATTTT